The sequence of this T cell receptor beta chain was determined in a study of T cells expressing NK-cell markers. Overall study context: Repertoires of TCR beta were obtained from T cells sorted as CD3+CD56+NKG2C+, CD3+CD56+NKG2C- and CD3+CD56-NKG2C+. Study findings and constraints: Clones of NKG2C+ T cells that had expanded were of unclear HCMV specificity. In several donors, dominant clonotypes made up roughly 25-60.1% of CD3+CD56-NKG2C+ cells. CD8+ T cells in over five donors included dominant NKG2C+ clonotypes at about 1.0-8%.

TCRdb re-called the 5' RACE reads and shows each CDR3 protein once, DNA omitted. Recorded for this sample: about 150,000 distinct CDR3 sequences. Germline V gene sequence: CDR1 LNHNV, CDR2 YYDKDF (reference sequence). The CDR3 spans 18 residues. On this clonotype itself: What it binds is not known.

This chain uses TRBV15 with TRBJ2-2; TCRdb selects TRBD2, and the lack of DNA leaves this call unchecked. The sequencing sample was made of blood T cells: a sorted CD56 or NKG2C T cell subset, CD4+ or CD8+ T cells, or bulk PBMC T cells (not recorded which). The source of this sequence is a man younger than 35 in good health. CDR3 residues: CATSRDGLAGASTGELFF.